These 18 T cell receptor beta chains share one sample of origin, sequenced in a study of a mutant IDH1 vaccine in newly diagnosed glioma. Time point defined: week 11, during vaccination. Vaccinated patients received 300 ug of mutant IDH1 20-mer peptide per dose, with topical imiquimod. Method: immunoSEQ multiplex PCR; TCRdb's copy keeps in-frame clones and lacks some. The repertoire holds fewer than 70,000 clones, with around 80% as singletons. Their recognized antigens are unknown. The sequenced sample was PBMCs, obtained from a glioma patient whose treatment included an IDH1 peptide vaccine. These receptors were taken from a man aged 25-40 years with glioma.

CDR3 nucleotide sequence: TGTGCCACCGGGGGGGCACCCTTATATAATTCACCCCTCCACTTT. Residues: CATGGAPLYNSPLHF. This chain links TRBV15 with TRBJ1-6; possibly TRBD1 for D (6 bases). Germline V lookup: CDR1 LNHNV, CDR2 YYDKDF (reference sequence). The CDR3 is made up of 15 amino acids. Trimming pared 8 bases from V and 4 bases from J, leaving 15 bases between.

This sequence joins TRBV27 and TRBJ1-1, with TRBD1 matching 8 bases. CDR3 size: 14 residues. Germline assignment: CDR1 MNHEY and CDR2 SMNVEV (reference sequence). The ends lost 3 bases at V and 7 bases at J; junction bases unmatched: 7. The CDR3: CASSFHTGGGEAFF. In nucleotides, the CDR3 is TGTGCCAGCAGTTTCCATACAGGGGGAGGTGAAGCTTTCTTT.

This chain uses TRBV15 with TRBJ2-7, with 8 bases identical to TRBD2. Germline loops: CDR1 LNHNV, CDR2 YYDKDF (reference sequence). The CDR3 contains 16 residues. V trimming: 0 bases; J trimming: 4 bases; junction bases outside the gene matches: 8. The CDR3 DNA reads TGTGCCACCAGCAGAGAGAAGCGGGAGTATGTGTACGAGCAGTACTTC. It specifies CATSREKREYVYEQYF.

The genes are TRBV7-2 and TRBJ2-7; 14 bases align to TRBD2. CDR3 length: 16 amino acids. V was clipped by 5 bases and J by 4 bases; unmatched bases: 7. Germline values: CDR1 SGHTA, CDR2 FQGNSA. The CDR3 sequence: CASSHTGLAGGYEQYF. The CDR3 nucleotides read TGTGCCAGCAGCCACACCGGACTAGCGGGGGGATACGAGCAGTACTTC.

This chain connects TRBV4-3 to TRBJ2-7; no reliable D call. The CDR3 is 13 residues long. V was clipped by 1 base and J by 4 bases, with 8 bases between them. Per germline, CDR1 LGHNA and CDR2 YSLEER. The CDR3 protein is CASSQGQYYEQYF. The CDR3 nucleotides are TGCGCCAGCAGCCAAGGGCAGTATTACGAGCAGTACTTC.

This sequence joins TRBV27 and TRBJ2-5, with D tentatively TRBD1 (5 bases). Germline V CDR1 and CDR2: MNHEY, SMNVEV (reference sequence). CDR3 length: 15 residues. Trimming took off 0 bases at V and 7 bases at J, with 15 bases between the two ends. CDR3 sequence (DNA): TGTGCCAGCAGTTTATCGTTGGCGCAGGGTGGGACCCAGTACTTC. Protein: CASSLSLAQGGTQYF.

This chain uses TRBV9 with TRBJ2-2; a possible D gene is TRBD1 (6 bases). The V end was cut by 2 bases, the J end by 5 bases, with 16 bases between. Germline loops: CDR1 SGDLS, CDR2 YYNGEE. The length of the CDR3 is 16 residues. The CDR3 here is CASSVGLAGATGELFF. DNA of the CDR3: TGTGCCAGCAGCGTTGGCCTGGCAGGGGCGACCGGGGAGCTGTTTTTT.

This clone has more than one count but fewer than ten. The chain joins TRBV30 to TRBJ2-7, with D unclear. The length of the CDR3 is 12 residues. Trimming took 7 bases from V and 6 from J, leaving 16 bases between them. Germline CDR1 is GTSNPN and CDR2 is SVGIG (reference sequence). The CDR3 DNA reads TGTGCCTCCAGACCTTCTACCCGCGAGCAGTACTTC. This gives the protein CASRPSTREQYF.

The chain uses TRBV5-8 and TRBJ1-1; D not certain. The CDR3 length is 12 residues. The V end was cut by 1 base, the J end by 10 bases, with 11 bases between. Germline V lookup: CDR1 SGHTS, CDR2 YDEGEE. As DNA, the CDR3 is TGTGCCAGCAGCTTGTACGACGGCATAGCTTTCTTT. It yields the protein CASSLYDGIAFF.

The V and J genes are TRBV7-9 and TRBJ2-7, with D unclear. V gave up 1 base and J gave up 2 bases, with 24 bases separating them. Germline V gene data show CDR1 as SEHNR and CDR2 as FQNEAQ (reference sequence). The CDR3 length is 19 residues. This CDR3 reads CASSLDSMHVQFFPYEQYF. The CDR3 bases are TGTGCCAGCAGCTTAGATAGCATGCACGTTCAATTCTTCCCCTACGAGCAGTACTTC.

The gene calls are TRBV7-2 and TRBJ2-1; 13 bases map to TRBD2. After removal of 4 bases from V and 7 bases from J, the junction contained 4 bases not matched to a gene. The V gene's germline CDR1 is SGHTA and CDR2 FQGNSA. The CDR3 is 15 residues long. CDR3 loop: CASSSGLAGVNEQFF. DNA of the CDR3: TGTGCCAGCAGCTCTGGACTAGCGGGGGTAAATGAGCAGTTCTTC. The entire variable domain, with the rest obtained from reference TRBV7-2 and TRBJ2-1, is as follows: GAGVSQSPSNKVTEKGKDVELRCDPISGHTALYWYRQSLGQGLEFLIYFQGNSAPDKSGLPSDRFSAERTGGSVSTLTIQRTQQEDSAVYLCASSSGLAGVNEQFFGPGTRLTVL.

J is TRBJ1-1 and V is TRBV11-2, with D unclear. V was pared by 11 bases and J by 7 bases, with 23 bases between. CDR1 and CDR2 from the germline V gene are SGHAT and FQNNGV. The CDR3 covers 14 residues. The CDR3 region has the DNA TGTGCCTCCTATAGGCCAGGAGATCTCGTTGAAGCTTTCTTT. Translated, it gives CASYRPGDLVEAFF.

V is TRBV5-1 and J is TRBJ2-2; D may be TRBD2 (6 bases). Per the germline V gene, CDR1 is SGHRS and CDR2 is YFSETQ. This CDR3 region has 14 residues. V was clipped by 2 bases and J by 1 base, with 6 bases between them. The CDR3 region is CASSFSGNTGELFF. For the CDR3, the DNA is TGCGCCAGCAGCTTTAGCGGGAACACCGGGGAGCTGTTTTTT.

This clone was detected only a few times. V and J are TRBV19 and TRBJ1-3, with D maybe TRBD1 (5 bases). Trimming cost V 5 bases and J 4 bases, with 12 bases left between them. This CDR3 has 14 amino acids. Germline CDR1 is LNHDA and CDR2 is SQIVND (reference sequence). CDR3 DNA sequence: TGTGCCAGTAGTCACCGGGACTCCGGAAACACCATATATTTT. Its translation is CASSHRDSGNTIYF.

For the CDR3, the DNA is TGTGCCATTTGGGACAGTTACTACAATGAGCAGTTCTTC. It encodes CAIWDSYYNEQFF. The chain combines TRBV19 with TRBJ2-1, with TRBD1 identical over 7 bases. The length of the CDR3 is 13 residues. The J segment lost 3 bases and the V segment lost 10 bases, leaving 6 bases of the junction unmatched. Germline assignment: CDR1 LNHDA and CDR2 SQIVND (reference sequence).

The chain has TRBV5-1 and TRBJ1-2, with 7 bases aligning to TRBD1. Unmatched junction bases numbered 11, after V lost 7 bases and J lost 8 bases. Germline-derived CDR1 and CDR2 are SGHRS and YFSETQ. The CDR3 has 13 amino acids. DNA for the CDR3: TGCGCCAGCGGCAACAGGGGCGGGAGGGGCTACACCTTC. Translated, it gives CASGNRGGRGYTF.

V gene TRBV14 combines with J gene TRBJ1-2; D not resolved. CDR3 length: 11 residues. The V end was cut by 4 bases, the J end by 4 bases, with 4 bases between. Germline CDR1 is SGHDN and CDR2 is FVKESK. CDR3 in DNA: TGTGCCAGCAGCCCGGCCTATGGCTACACCTTC. Residues: CASSPAYGYTF. Based on the CDR3 plus reference TRBV14 and TRBJ1-2, the full variable domain is EAGVTQFPSHSVIEKGQTVTLRCDPISGHDNLYWYRRVMGKEIKFLLHFVKESKQDESGMPNNRFLAERTGGTYSTLKVQPAELEDSGVYFCASSPAYGYTFGSGTRLTVV.

The V gene is TRBV29-1, the J gene TRBJ2-5; D is perhaps TRBD1 (5 bases). V lost 4 bases and J 5 bases, leaving 14 bases between the germline ends. CDR3 length: 13 amino acids. Germline V gene lookup returns CDR1 SQVTM and CDR2 ANQGSEA. CDR3 region: CSVAHPGIETQYF. DNA of the CDR3: TGCAGCGTTGCTCATCCAGGGATCGAGACCCAGTACTTC.